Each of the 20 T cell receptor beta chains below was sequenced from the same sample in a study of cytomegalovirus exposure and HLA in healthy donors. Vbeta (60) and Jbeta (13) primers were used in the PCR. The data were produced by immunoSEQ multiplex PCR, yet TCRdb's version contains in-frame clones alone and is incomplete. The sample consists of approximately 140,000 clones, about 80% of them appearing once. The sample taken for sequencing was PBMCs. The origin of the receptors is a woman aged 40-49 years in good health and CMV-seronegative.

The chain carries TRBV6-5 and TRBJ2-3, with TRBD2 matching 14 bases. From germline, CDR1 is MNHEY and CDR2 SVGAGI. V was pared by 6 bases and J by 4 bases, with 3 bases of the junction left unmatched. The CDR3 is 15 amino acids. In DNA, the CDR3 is TGTGCCAGCAGCCCGACTAGCGGGGGGGCAGATACGCAGTATTTT. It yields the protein CASSPTSGGADTQYF.

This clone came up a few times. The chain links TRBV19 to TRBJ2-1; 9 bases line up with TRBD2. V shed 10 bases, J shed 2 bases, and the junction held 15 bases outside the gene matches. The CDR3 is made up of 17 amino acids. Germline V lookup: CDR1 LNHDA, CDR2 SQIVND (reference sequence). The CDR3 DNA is TGTGCCACACGCCGGGAACTAGCGGGCGAAGCCTACAATGAGCAGTTCTTC. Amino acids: CATRRELAGEAYNEQFF.

Here the CDR3 DNA reads TGCGCCAGCAGCTTGGGTCTAGCGGGGACTAACACCGGGGAGCTGTTTTTT. Protein sequence: CASSLGLAGTNTGELFF. The rearrangement joins TRBV5-1 to TRBJ2-2; TRBD2 agrees at 9 bases. Germline trimming cut 0 bases from V and 2 bases from J; bases unmatched to any gene: 5. This CDR3 contains 17 residues. Germline CDR1 reads SGHRS; CDR2 reads YFSETQ.

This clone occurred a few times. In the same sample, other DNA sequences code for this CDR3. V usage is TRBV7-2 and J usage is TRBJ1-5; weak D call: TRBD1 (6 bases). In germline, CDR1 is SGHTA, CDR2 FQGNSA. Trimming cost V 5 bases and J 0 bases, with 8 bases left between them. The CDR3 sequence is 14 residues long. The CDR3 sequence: CASSPQGSNQPQHF. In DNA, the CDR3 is TGTGCCAGCAGCCCACAGGGTAGCAATCAGCCCCAGCATTTT.

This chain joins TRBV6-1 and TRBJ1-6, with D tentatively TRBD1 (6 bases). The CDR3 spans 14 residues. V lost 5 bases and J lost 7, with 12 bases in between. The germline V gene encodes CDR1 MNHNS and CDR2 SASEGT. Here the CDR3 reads CASSWTDLNSPLHF. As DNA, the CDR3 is TGTGCCAGCAGTTGGACAGACCTAAATTCACCCCTCCACTTT.

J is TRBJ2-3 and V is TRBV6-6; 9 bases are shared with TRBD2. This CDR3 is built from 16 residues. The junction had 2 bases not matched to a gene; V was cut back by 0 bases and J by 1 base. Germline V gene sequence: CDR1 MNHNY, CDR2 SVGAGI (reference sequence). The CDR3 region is CASSYSASGGTDTQYF. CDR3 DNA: TGTGCCAGCAGTTACTCGGCTAGCGGGGGCACAGATACGCAGTATTTT.

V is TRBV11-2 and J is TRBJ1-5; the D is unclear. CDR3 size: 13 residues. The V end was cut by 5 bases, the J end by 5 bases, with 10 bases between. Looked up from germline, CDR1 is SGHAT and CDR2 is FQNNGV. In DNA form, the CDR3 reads TGTGCCAGCAGCCAAGACCGGGATCAGCCCCAGCATTTT. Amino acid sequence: CASSQDRDQPQHF.

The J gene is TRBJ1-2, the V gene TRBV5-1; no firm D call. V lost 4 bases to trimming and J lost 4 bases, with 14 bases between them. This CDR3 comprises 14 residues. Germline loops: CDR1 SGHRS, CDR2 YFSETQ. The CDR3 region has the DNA TGCGCCAGCAGCCCGGAGGGCGAGGGCTATGGCTACACCTTC. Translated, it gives CASSPEGEGYGYTF.

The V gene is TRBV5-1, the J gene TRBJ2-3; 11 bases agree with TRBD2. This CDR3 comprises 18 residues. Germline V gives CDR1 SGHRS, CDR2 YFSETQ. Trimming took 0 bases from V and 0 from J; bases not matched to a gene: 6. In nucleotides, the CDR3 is TGCGCCAGCAGCTTGGGTACTAGCGGGAGCCTGAGCACAGATACGCAGTATTTT. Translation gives CASSLGTSGSLSTDTQYF.

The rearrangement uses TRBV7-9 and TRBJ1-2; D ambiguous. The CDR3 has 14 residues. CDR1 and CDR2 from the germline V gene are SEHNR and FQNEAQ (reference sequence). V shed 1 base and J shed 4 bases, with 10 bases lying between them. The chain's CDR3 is CASSLEEGGYGYTF. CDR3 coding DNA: TGTGCCAGCAGCTTAGAAGAGGGCGGCTATGGCTACACCTTC.

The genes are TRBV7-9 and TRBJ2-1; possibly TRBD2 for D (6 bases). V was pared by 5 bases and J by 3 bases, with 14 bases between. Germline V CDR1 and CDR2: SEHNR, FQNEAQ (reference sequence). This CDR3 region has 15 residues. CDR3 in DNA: TGTGCCAGCAGCGACAAGGCTAGCGTCTACAATGAGCAGTTCTTC. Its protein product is CASSDKASVYNEQFF.

CDR3 in amino acids: CASKEGNGYTF. CDR3 sequence (DNA): TGTGCCAGCAAGGAGGGAAATGGCTACACCTTC. V gene TRBV13 combines with J gene TRBJ1-2; D is unresolved. The CDR3 spans 11 residues. Trimming took off 7 bases at V and 6 bases at J, with 9 bases between the two ends. The germline CDR1 and CDR2 sequences are PRHDT and FYEKMQ (reference sequence). Filled out from reference TRBV13 and TRBJ1-2, the complete variable domain reads AAGVIQSPRHLIKEKRETATLKCYPIPRHDTVYWYQQGPGQDPQFLISFYEKMQSDKGSIPDRFSAQQFSDYHSELNMSSLELGDSALYFCASKEGNGYTFGSGTRLTVV.

The DNA of the CDR3 is TGCGCCAGCAGCGGGACAGGGGACTTGAACACCGGGGAGCTGTTTTTT. This translates into CASSGTGDLNTGELFF. The gene calls are TRBV5-1 and TRBJ2-2; TRBD1 matches at 10 bases. Germline V gene data show CDR1 as SGHRS and CDR2 as YFSETQ. The V and J ends lost 4 bases and 1 base, in that order; junction bases with no gene match: 4. The CDR3 runs 16 residues.

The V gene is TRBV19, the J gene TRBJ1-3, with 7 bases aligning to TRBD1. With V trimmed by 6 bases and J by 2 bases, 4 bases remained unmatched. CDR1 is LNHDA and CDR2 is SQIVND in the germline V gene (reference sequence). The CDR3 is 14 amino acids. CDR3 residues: CASRAQGAGNTIYF. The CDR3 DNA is TGTGCCAGTAGGGCCCAGGGGGCTGGAAACACCATATATTTT.

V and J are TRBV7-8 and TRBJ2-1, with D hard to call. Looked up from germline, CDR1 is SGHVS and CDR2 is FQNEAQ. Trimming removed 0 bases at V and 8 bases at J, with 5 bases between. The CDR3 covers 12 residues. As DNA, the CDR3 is TGTGCCAGCAGCTTAGCCAGCGATGAGCAGTTCTTC. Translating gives CASSLASDEQFF.

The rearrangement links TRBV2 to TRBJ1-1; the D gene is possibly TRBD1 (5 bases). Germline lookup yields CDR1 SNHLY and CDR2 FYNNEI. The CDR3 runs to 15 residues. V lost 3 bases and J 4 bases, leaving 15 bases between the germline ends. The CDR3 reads CASSDYRSGGTEAFF. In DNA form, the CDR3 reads TGTGCCAGCAGTGACTACAGATCCGGGGGCACTGAAGCTTTCTTT.

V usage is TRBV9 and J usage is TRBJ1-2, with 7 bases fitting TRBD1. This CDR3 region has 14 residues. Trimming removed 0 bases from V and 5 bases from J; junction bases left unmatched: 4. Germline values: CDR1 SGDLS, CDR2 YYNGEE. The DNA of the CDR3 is TGTGCCAGCAGCGTAGGGGGACAGAAATATGGCTACACCTTC. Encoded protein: CASSVGGQKYGYTF.

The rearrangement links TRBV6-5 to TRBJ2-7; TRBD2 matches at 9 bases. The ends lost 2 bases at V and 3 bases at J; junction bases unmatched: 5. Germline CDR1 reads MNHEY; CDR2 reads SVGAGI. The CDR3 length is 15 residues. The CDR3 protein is CASSYSGGLLYEQYF. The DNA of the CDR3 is TGTGCCAGCAGTTACAGCGGGGGGCTCCTCTACGAGCAGTACTTC.

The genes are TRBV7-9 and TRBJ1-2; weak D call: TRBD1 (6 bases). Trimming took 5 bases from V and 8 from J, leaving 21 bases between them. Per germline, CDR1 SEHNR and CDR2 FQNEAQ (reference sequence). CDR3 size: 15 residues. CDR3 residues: CASSPPGGQRLGYTF. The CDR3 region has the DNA TGTGCCAGCAGCCCCCCCGGTGGACAGAGATTAGGCTACACCTTC.

The chain's CDR3 is CASSYSNLHSEAFF. The CDR3, as DNA: TGTGCCAGCAGTTACTCTAACCTTCACTCTGAAGCTTTCTTT. V and J are TRBV6-5 and TRBJ1-1, with unresolved D. Germline V lookup: CDR1 MNHEY, CDR2 SVGAGI. This CDR3 has 14 residues. Trimming shortened V by 0 bases and J by 6 bases, and 11 bases separated the two germline ends.